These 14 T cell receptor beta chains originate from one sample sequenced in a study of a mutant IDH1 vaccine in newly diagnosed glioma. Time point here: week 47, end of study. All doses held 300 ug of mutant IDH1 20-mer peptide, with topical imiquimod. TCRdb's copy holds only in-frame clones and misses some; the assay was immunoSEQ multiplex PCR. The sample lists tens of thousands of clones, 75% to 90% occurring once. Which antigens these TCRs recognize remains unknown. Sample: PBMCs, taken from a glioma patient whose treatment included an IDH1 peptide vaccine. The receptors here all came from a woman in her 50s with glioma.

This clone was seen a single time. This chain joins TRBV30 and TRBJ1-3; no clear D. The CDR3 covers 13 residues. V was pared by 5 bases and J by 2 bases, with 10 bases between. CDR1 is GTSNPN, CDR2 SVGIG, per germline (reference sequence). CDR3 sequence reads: CAWLFRTGNTIYF. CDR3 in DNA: TGTGCCTGGTTATTCCGGACTGGAAACACCATATATTTT.

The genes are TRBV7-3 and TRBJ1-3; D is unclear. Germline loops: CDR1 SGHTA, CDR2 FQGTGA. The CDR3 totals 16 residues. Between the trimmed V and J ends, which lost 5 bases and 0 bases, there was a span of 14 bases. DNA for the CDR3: TGTGCCAGCAGCCCCCGGACGCCGAGCTCTGGAAACACCATATATTTT. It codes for CASSPRTPSSGNTIYF.

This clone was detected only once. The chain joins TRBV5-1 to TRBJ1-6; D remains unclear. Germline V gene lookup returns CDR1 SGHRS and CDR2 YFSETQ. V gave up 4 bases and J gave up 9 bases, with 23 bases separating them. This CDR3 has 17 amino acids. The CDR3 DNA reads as TGCGCCAGCAGCCACCCCGAAGGTGATGGGGAAGGTTCACCCCTCCACTTT. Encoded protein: CASSHPEGDGEGSPLHF.

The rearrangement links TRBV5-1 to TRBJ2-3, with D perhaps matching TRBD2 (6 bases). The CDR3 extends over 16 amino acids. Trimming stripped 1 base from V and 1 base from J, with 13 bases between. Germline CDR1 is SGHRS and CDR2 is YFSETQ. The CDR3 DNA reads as TGCGCCAGCAGCTTGTCGGGGGTAGGTGGCACAGATACGCAGTATTTT. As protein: CASSLSGVGGTDTQYF.

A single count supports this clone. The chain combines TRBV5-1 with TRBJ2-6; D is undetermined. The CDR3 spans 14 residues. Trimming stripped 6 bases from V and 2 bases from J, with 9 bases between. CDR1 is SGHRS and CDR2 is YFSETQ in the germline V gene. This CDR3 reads CASTTLAGANVLTF. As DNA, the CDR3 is TGCGCCAGCACCACCTTAGCTGGGGCCAACGTCCTGACTTTC.

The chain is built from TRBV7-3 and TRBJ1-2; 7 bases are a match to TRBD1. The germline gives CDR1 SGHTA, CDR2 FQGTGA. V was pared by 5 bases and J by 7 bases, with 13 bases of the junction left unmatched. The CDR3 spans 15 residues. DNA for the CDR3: TGTGCCAGCAGCCAGACCCCGGGACAGAAATCTGGCTACACCTTC. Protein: CASSQTPGQKSGYTF.

As DNA, the CDR3 is TGTGCCAGCAGTGTGGGGGGAGGGGAAAAACTGTTTTTT. It translates to CASSVGGGEKLFF. V gene TRBV25-1 combines with J gene TRBJ1-4; D might be TRBD1 (5 bases). V was shortened by 4 bases and J by 8 bases, with 11 bases between the two germline ends. From germline, CDR1 is MGHDK and CDR2 SYGVNS. The CDR3 runs to 13 residues.

The CDR3 DNA reads TGCGCCAGCAGACAGGGGACAAACTATGGCTACACCTTC. Residues: CASRQGTNYGYTF. V is TRBV5-1 and J is TRBJ1-2; TRBD1 agrees at 7 bases. The germline V gene encodes CDR1 SGHRS and CDR2 YFSETQ. This CDR3 is built from 13 residues. With V trimmed by 5 bases and J by 2 bases, 3 bases remained unmatched.

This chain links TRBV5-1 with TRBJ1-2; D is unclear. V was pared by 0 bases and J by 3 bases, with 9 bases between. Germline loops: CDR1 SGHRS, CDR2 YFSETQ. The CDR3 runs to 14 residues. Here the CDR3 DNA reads TGCGCCAGCAGCTTGGACAGAGCCTACTATGGCTACACCTTC. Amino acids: CASSLDRAYYGYTF.

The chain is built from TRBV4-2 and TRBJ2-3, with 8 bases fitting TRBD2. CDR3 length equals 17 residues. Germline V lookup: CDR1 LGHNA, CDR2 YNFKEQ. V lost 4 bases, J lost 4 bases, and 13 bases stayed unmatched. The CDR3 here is CASSPSHDGGASDTQYF. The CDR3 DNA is TGTGCCAGCAGCCCCTCCCACGACGGGGGGGCATCAGATACGCAGTATTTT.

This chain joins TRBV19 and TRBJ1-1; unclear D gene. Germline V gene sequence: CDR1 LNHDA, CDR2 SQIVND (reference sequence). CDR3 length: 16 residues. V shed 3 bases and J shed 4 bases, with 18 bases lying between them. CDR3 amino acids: CASSIGTRGRSTEAFF. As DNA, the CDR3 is TGTGCCAGTAGTATCGGCACAAGAGGAAGATCCACTGAAGCTTTCTTT.

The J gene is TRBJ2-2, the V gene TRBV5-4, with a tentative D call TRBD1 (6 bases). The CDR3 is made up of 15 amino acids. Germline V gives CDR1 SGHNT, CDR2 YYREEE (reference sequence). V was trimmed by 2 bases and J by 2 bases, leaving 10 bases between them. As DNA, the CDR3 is TGTGCCAGCAGCTTTGGACAGAGTAACACCGGGGAGCTGTTTTTT. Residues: CASSFGQSNTGELFF.

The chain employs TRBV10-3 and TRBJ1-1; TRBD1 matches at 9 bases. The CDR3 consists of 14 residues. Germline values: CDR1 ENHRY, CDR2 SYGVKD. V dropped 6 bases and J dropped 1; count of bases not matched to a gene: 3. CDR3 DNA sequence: TGTGCCATCAGAGGGGGACAGGGGAACACTGAAGCTTTCTTT. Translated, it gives CAIRGGQGNTEAFF.

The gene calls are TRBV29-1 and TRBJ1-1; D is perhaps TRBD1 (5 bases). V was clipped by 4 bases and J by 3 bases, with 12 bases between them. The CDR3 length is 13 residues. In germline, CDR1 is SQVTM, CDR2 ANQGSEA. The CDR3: CSVALGGDTEAFF. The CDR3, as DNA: TGCAGCGTTGCATTGGGAGGGGACACTGAAGCTTTCTTT. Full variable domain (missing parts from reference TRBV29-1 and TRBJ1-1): SAVISQKPSRDICQRGTSLTIQCQVDSQVTMMFWYRQQPGQSLTLIATANQGSEATYESGFVIDKFPISRPNLTFSTLTVSNMSPEDSSIYLCSVALGGDTEAFFGQGTRLTVV.